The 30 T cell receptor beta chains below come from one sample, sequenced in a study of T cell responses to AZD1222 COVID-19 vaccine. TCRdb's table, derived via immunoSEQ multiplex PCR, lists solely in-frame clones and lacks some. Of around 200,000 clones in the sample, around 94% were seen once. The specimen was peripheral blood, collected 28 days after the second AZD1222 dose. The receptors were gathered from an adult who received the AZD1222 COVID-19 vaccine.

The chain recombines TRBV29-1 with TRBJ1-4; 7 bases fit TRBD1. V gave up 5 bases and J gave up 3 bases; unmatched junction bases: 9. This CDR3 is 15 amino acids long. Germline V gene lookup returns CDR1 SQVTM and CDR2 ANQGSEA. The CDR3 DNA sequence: TGCAGCGTTATAGGAGACAGGGACTCTAATGAAAAACTGTTTTTT. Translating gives CSVIGDRDSNEKLFF.

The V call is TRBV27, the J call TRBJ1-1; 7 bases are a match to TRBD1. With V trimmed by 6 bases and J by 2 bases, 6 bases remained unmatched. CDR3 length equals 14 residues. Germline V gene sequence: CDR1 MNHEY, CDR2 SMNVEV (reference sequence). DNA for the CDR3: TGTGCCAGCAGAACTAGGGACAGCAACACTGAAGCTTTCTTT. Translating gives CASRTRDSNTEAFF.

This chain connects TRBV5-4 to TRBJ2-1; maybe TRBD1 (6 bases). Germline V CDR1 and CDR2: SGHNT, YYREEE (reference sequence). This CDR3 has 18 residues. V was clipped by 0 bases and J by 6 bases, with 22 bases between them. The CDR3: CASSLGRRGQRLSNEQFF. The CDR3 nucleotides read TGTGCCAGCAGCTTGGGGCGTCGGGGACAAAGATTGAGCAATGAGCAGTTCTTC.

The chain's CDR3 is CASSPPNDPYEQYF. CDR3 bases: TGTGCCAGCAGTCCCCCCAATGACCCCTACGAGCAGTACTTC. The chain couples TRBV6-2 or TRBV6-3 to TRBJ2-7; unclear D gene. The germline gives CDR1 MNHEY, CDR2 SVGEGT. Deletions cut 5 bases from V and 2 bases from J, with 13 bases between. This CDR3 has 14 amino acids.

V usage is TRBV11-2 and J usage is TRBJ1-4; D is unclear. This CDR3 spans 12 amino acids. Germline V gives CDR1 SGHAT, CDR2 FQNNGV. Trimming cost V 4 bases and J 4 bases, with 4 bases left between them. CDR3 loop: CASSSLNEKLFF. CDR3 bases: TGTGCCAGCAGCTCCCTTAATGAAAAACTGTTTTTT.

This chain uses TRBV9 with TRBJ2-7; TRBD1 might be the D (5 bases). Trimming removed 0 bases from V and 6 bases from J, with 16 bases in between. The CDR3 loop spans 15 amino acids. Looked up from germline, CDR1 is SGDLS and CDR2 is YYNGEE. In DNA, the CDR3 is TGTGCCAGCAGCGTAGCTGCACAGGTAGTGGGCGAGCAGTACTTC. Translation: CASSVAAQVVGEQYF.

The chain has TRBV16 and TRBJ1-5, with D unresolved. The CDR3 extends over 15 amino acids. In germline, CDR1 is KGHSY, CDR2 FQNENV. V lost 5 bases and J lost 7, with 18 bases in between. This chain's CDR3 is CASSEISLYSQPQHF. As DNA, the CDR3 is TGTGCCAGCAGCGAAATTTCCCTGTACAGCCAGCCCCAGCATTTT.

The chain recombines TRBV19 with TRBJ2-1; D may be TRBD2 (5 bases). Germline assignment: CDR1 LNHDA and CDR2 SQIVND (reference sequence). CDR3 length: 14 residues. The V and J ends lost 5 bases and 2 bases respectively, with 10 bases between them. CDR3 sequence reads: CASSWGEPYNEQFF. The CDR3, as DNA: TGTGCCAGTAGTTGGGGAGAGCCCTACAATGAGCAGTTCTTC.

The DNA of the CDR3 is TGTGCCAGCAGCCTGTACGGGGGCCAGCCCCAGCATTTT. Residues: CASSLYGGQPQHF. The chain couples TRBV6-4 to TRBJ1-5; D might be TRBD1 (6 bases). V was cut by 6 bases and J by 7 bases, with 13 bases left in between. CDR3 size: 13 residues. The germline gives CDR1 MRHNA, CDR2 SNTAGT.

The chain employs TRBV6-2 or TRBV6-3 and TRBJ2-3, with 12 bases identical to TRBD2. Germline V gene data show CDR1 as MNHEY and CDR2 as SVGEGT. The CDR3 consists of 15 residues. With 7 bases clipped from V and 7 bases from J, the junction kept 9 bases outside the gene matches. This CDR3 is CASIPSGGGLNTQYF. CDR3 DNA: TGTGCCAGCATCCCTAGCGGGGGGGGCCTAAATACGCAGTATTTT.

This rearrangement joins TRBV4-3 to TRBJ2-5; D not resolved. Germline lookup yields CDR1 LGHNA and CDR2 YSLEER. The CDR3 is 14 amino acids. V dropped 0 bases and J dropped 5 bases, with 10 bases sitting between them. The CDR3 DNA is TGCGCCAGCAGCCAAGATACGAGTCGCGAGACCCAGTACTTC. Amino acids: CASSQDTSRETQYF.

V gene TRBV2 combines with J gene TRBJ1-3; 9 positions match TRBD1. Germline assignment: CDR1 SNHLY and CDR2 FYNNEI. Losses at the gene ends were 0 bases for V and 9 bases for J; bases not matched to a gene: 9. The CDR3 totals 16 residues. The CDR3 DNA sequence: TGTGCCAGCAGTGAAGCGGGGACAGGGCCTTCTATCACCATATATTTT. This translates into CASSEAGTGPSITIYF.

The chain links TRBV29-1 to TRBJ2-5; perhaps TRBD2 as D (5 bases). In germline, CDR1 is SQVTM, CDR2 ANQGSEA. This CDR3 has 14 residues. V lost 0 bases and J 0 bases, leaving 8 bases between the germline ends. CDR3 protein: CSVEDPGYQETQYF. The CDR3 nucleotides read TGCAGCGTTGAAGACCCGGGGTACCAAGAGACCCAGTACTTC.

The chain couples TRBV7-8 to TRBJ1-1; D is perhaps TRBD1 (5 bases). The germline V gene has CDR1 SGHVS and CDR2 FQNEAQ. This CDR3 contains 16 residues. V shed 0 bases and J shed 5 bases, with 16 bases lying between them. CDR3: CASSLAHEGRWTEAFF. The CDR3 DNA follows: TGTGCCAGCAGCTTAGCACATGAGGGGAGGTGGACTGAAGCTTTCTTT.

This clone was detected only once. CDR3 in DNA: TGTGCCAGCAGTTTGATAGGGGGAAACACCATATATTTT. It is translated as CASSLIGGNTIYF. This sequence joins TRBV12-3 or TRBV12-4 and TRBJ1-3, with D unclear. The length of the CDR3 is 13 residues. The V and J ends lost 3 bases and 4 bases respectively, with 7 bases between them.

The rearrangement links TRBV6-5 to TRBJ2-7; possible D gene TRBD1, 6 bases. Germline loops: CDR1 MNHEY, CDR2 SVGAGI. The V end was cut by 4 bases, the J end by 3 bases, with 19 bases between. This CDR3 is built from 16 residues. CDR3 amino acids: CASSWATGQVSYEQYF. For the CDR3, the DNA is TGTGCCAGCAGTTGGGCTACGGGACAAGTAAGCTACGAGCAGTACTTC.

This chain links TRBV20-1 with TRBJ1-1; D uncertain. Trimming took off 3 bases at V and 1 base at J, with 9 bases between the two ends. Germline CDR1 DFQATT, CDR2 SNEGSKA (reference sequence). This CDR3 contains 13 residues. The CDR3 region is CSASNSANTEAFF. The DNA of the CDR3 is TGCAGTGCTAGTAACAGCGCGAACACTGAAGCTTTCTTT.

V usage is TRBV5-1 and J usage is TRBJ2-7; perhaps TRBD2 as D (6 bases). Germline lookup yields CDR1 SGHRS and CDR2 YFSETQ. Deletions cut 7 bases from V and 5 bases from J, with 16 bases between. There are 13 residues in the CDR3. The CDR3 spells CASGGSGADEQYF. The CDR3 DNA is TGCGCCAGCGGGGGGTCAGGAGCGGACGAGCAGTACTTC.

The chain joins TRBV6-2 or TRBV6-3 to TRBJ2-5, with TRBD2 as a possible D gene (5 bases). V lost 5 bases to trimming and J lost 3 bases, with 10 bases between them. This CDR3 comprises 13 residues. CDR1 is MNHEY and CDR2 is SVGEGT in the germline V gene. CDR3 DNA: TGTGCCAGCAGTATACTAGAGAAAGAGACCCAGTACTTC. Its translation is CASSILEKETQYF.

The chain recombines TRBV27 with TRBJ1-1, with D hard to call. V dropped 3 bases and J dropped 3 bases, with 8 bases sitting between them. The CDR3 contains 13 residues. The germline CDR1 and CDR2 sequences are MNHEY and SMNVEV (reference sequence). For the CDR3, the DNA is TGTGCCAGCAGTTTTACACACCACACTGAAGCTTTCTTT. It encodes CASSFTHHTEAFF.

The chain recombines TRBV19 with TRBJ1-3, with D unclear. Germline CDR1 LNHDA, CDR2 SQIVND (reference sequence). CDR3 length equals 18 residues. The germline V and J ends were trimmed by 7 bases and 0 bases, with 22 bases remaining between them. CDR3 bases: TGTGCCAGTAAATCTGGGCTGGCAGGCTTCAACTCTGGAAACACCATATATTTT. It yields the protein CASKSGLAGFNSGNTIYF.

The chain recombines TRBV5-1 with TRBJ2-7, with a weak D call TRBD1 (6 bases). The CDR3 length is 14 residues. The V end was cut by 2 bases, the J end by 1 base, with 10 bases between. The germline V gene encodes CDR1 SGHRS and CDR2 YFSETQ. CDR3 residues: CASSLPTGSYEQYF. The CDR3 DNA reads TGCGCCAGCAGCTTACCGACAGGTTCCTACGAGCAGTACTTC.

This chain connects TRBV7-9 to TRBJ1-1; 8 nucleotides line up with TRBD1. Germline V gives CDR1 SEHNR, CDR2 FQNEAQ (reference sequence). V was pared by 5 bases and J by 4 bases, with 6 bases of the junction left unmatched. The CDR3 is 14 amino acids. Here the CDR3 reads CASSAQTGATEAFF. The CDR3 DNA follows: TGTGCCAGCAGCGCCCAGACAGGGGCCACTGAAGCTTTCTTT.

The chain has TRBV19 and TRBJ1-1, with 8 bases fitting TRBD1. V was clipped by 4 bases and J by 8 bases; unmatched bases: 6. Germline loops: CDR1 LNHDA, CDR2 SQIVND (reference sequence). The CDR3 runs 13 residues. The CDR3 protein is CASSTRTGREAFF. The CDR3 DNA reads TGTGCCAGTAGTACACGGACAGGGAGGGAAGCTTTCTTT. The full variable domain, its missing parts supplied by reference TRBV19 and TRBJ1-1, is DGGITQSPKYLFRKEGQNVTLSCEQNLNHDAMYWYRQDPGQGLRLIYYSQIVNDFQKGDIAEGYSVSREKKESFPLTVTSAQKNPTAFYLCASSTRTGREAFFGQGTRLTVV.

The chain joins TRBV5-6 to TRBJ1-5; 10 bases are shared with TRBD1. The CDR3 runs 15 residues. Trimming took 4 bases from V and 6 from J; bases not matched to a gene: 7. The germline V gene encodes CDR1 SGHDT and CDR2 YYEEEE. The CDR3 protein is CASSASGTGVQPQHF. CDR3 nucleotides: TGTGCCAGCAGCGCCTCCGGGACAGGGGTTCAGCCCCAGCATTTT.

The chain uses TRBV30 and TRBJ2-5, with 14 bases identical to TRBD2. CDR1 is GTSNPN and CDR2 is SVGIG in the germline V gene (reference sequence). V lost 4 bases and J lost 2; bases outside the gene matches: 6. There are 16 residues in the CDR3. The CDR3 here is CAWNPRLAGGQETQYF. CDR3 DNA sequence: TGTGCCTGGAACCCGAGACTAGCGGGAGGGCAAGAGACCCAGTACTTC.

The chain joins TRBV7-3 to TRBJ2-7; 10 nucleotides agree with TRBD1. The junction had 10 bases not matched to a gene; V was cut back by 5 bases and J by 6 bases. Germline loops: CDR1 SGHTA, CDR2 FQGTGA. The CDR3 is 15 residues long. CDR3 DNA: TGTGCCAGCAGCCCGTCCTTGGACAGGGGGACCGAGCAGTACTTC. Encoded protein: CASSPSLDRGTEQYF. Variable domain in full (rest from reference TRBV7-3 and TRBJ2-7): GAGVSQTPSNKVTEKGKYVELRCDPISGHTALYWYRQSLGQGPEFLIYFQGTGAADDSGLPNDRFFAVRPEGSVSTLKIQRTERGDSAVYLCASSPSLDRGTEQYFGPGTRLTVT.

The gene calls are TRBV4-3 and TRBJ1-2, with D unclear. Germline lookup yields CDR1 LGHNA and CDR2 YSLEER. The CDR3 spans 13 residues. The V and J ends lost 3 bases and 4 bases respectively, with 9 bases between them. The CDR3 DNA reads TGCGCCAGCAGCCACTTAGATGGCTATGGCTACACCTTC. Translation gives CASSHLDGYGYTF.

The CDR3 region is CASSLGRGTEAFF. The DNA for the CDR3 is TGTGCCAGCAGCCTGGGGAGGGGCACTGAAGCTTTCTTT. The V and J genes are TRBV13 and TRBJ1-1; a possible D gene is TRBD1 (5 bases). Per the germline V gene, CDR1 is PRHDT and CDR2 is FYEKMQ (reference sequence). The CDR3 covers 13 residues. V shed 5 bases and J shed 4 bases, with 11 bases lying between them.

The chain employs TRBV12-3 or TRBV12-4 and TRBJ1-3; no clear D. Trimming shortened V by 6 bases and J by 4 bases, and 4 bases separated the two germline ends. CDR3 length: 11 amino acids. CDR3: CASRYGNTIYF. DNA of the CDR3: TGTGCCAGCAGATACGGAAACACCATATATTTT.